The 14 T cell receptor beta chains reported below all come from one sample, sequenced in a study of CD8 T cells in Susac syndrome. Random hexamers were used to reverse transcribe an amount of roughly 0.45 to 1 ug RNA. One entry per CDR3 protein, called by TCRdb with MiXCR from the immunoSEQ multiplex PCR reads. The table has some 200,000 distinct CDR3 sequences, approximately 94% seen once. Sequencing was carried out using CD4+ T cells from PBMCs. The receptor set was obtained from a human donor with Susac syndrome.

The genes are TRBV5-1 and TRBJ1-1, with a tentative D call TRBD1 (6 bases). The length of the CDR3 is 14 residues. V shed 4 bases and J shed 2 bases, with 12 bases lying between them. The germline gives CDR1 SGHRS, CDR2 YFSETQ. CDR3 sequence reads: CASSVGQLNTEAFF. DNA for the CDR3: TGCGCCAGCAGCGTCGGACAGTTAAACACTGAAGCTTTCTTT.

This clonotype came up once. The CDR3 is CSASRDATNEKLFF. Here the CDR3 DNA reads TGCAGTGCTTCCCGAGATGCAACTAATGAAAAACTGTTTTTT. V and J are TRBV20-1 and TRBJ1-4, with unresolved D. Germline CDR1 and CDR2: DFQATT and SNEGSKA (reference sequence). V lost 5 bases and J 0 bases, leaving 10 bases between the germline ends. This CDR3 has 14 amino acids.

The chain has TRBV18 and TRBJ2-3; maybe TRBD1 (5 bases). CDR3 length: 15 residues. CDR1 KGHSH and CDR2 LQKENI come from the germline V gene. Trimming shortened V by 3 bases and J by 4 bases, and 14 bases separated the two germline ends. The CDR3 DNA is TGTGCCAGCTCACCGCTCCAGGGTAAGGCAGATACGCAGTATTTT. Its translation: CASSPLQGKADTQYF.

The gene calls are TRBV20-1 and TRBJ2-1; TRBD2 matches at 12 bases. The CDR3 contains 15 residues. V dropped 3 bases and J dropped 5; count of bases not matched to a gene: 5. Germline V gene sequence: CDR1 DFQATT, CDR2 SNEGSKA (reference sequence). CDR3 bases: TGCAGTGCTAGCATCCTAGCGGGGGGGAACAATGAGCAGTTCTTC. It translates to CSASILAGGNNEQFF.

The table lists this clonotype with a count of one. This chain's CDR3 is CASSYSLFRWPGEETQYF. Here the CDR3 DNA reads TGTGCCAGCAGTTACTCGCTTTTTCGGTGGCCCGGGGAAGAGACCCAGTACTTC. The V call is TRBV6-2 or TRBV6-3, the J call TRBJ2-5, with D maybe TRBD2 (5 bases). The CDR3 covers 18 residues. Trimming took 0 bases from V and 3 from J, leaving 20 bases between them. Germline values: CDR1 MNHEY, CDR2 SVGEGT.

The V call is TRBV3-1, the J call TRBJ1-4; D call uncertain. From germline, CDR1 is LGHDT and CDR2 YNNKEL (reference sequence). The CDR3 runs to 15 residues. Trimming left V 4 bases short and J 0 bases short, with 9 bases between. CDR3 loop: CASSPTDATNEKLFF. The CDR3 DNA follows: TGTGCCAGCAGCCCCACGGATGCAACTAATGAAAAACTGTTTTTT.

This rearrangement joins TRBV3-1 to TRBJ2-1; weak D call: TRBD2 (6 bases). From germline, CDR1 is LGHDT and CDR2 YNNKEL (reference sequence). V was trimmed by 1 base and J by 0 bases, leaving 19 bases between them. There are 19 residues in the CDR3. CDR3 DNA sequence: TGTGCCAGCAGCCAAGGTCCGGGCGACCGGGGGTCCTCCTACAATGAGCAGTTCTTC. Translation: CASSQGPGDRGSSYNEQFF.

J is TRBJ2-3 and V is TRBV2, with 9 bases identical to TRBD1. J gave up 3 bases and V 2 bases, and 9 bases lay outside the gene matches. CDR1 is SNHLY, CDR2 FYNNEI, per germline. This CDR3 has 17 amino acids. CDR3 DNA: TGTGCCAGCAGTGAAACGAGACAGGGGGTGGGGACAGATACGCAGTATTTT. This codes for CASSETRQGVGTDTQYF.

CDR3 protein: CASRPAGGPGQETQYF. CDR3 sequence (DNA): TGTGCCAGCAGACCAGCGGGGGGGCCGGGGCAAGAGACCCAGTACTTC. The chain uses TRBV12-3 or TRBV12-4 and TRBJ2-5; the match to TRBD2 covers 10 bases. The CDR3 extends over 16 amino acids. Germline trimming cut 6 bases from V and 2 bases from J; bases unmatched to any gene: 9.

This clonotype appeared a single time. The chain carries TRBV12-3 or TRBV12-4 and TRBJ1-3; 7 bases line up with TRBD1. The CDR3 consists of 15 residues. Trimming took 6 bases from V and 0 from J; bases not matched to a gene: 5. The CDR3 loop reads CASRDRSVSGNTIYF. The CDR3 DNA sequence: TGTGCCAGCAGGGACAGGTCGGTCTCTGGAAACACCATATATTTT.

Concerning this clonotype itself: Its ends do not fully match the called genes, so a read error is possible. J is TRBJ1-2 and V is TRBV3-1; the D gene is possibly TRBD1 (6 bases). This CDR3 comprises 15 residues. Per the germline V gene, CDR1 is LGHDT and CDR2 is YNNKEL (reference sequence). The chain's CDR3 is CASSQDTRGGYGYTF. CDR3 DNA: TGTGCCAGCAGCCAAGATACCAGGGGCGGCTATGGCTACACTTTC.

The chain links TRBV20-1 to TRBJ1-1; maybe TRBD1 (6 bases). Per the germline V gene, CDR1 is DFQATT and CDR2 is SNEGSKA (reference sequence). The CDR3 extends over 13 amino acids. V lost 4 bases, J lost 10 bases, and 19 bases lay in between. The CDR3 spells CSATRETGRRAFF. The CDR3 DNA sequence: TGCAGTGCTACTAGGGAAACAGGGCGTAGAGCTTTCTTT.

The count of this clonotype is one. The chain links TRBV19 to TRBJ1-5; perhaps TRBD1 as D (6 bases). The length of the CDR3 is 18 residues. Germline V gene sequence: CDR1 LNHDA, CDR2 SQIVND (reference sequence). The germline V and J ends were trimmed by 1 base and 4 bases, with 20 bases remaining between them. The CDR3 nucleotides are TGTGCCAGTAGTATAGCGGGCAGGGGCACGAATCTTAATCAGCCCCAGCATTTT. As protein: CASSIAGRGTNLNQPQHF.

This clonotype was seen once. This rearrangement joins TRBV30 to TRBJ1-1, with D possibly TRBD1 on 6 matching bases. V lost 4 bases and J lost 4, with 19 bases in between. This CDR3 is built from 15 residues. Germline V gene lookup returns CDR1 GTSNPN and CDR2 SVGIG (reference sequence). The DNA for the CDR3 is TGTGCCTGGATCCCCCCACAGGGTCGGGGCACTGAAGCTTTCTTT. Translated, it gives CAWIPPQGRGTEAFF.